These 25 T cell receptor beta chains came from one sample sequenced in a study of OX40 agonist ivuxolimab in advanced cancers. Method: immunoSEQ multiplex PCR; TCRdb's copy keeps in-frame clones and lacks some. The sample holds some 80,000 clones; just under 85% are singletons and the top ten take approximately 25%. The sequenced sample was CD4+ or CD8+ T cells sorted from blood, obtained in a trial of the OX40 agonist ivuxolimab. All receptors derive from an adult with an advanced solid tumor such as melanoma, head and neck, liver or kidney cancer.

The V gene is TRBV27, the J gene TRBJ2-3, with D unclear. This CDR3 has 14 residues. V was clipped by 3 bases and J by 4 bases, with 11 bases between them. Per the germline V gene, CDR1 is MNHEY and CDR2 is SMNVEV (reference sequence). The CDR3 DNA is TGTGCCAGCAGTTTCGGGCTCGGGTCAGATACGCAGTATTTT. Its protein is CASSFGLGSDTQYF.

As DNA, the CDR3 is TGTGCCTGCCCAACTTCGGGGAACTATGGCTACACCTTC. It yields the protein CACPTSGNYGYTF. The J gene is TRBJ1-2, the V gene TRBV30; D not resolved. V lost 6 bases to trimming and J lost 2 bases, with 13 bases between them. CDR1 is GTSNPN and CDR2 is SVGIG in the germline V gene (reference sequence). CDR3 length: 13 amino acids.

There are a few counts of this clone. Germline and junction disagree at one end, which may indicate a read error. The rearrangement joins TRBV5-6 to TRBJ2-3; D is perhaps TRBD2 (6 bases). From germline, CDR1 is SGHDT and CDR2 YYEEEE. The CDR3 sequence is 15 residues long. CDR3 residues: CASTLGGRSTDTQYF. The DNA of the CDR3 is TGTGCCAGCACCTTGGGGGGAAGGAGCACAGATACGCAGTATTTT.

The genes are TRBV30 and TRBJ1-3; unclear D gene. The CDR3 spans 13 residues. V was trimmed by 2 bases and J by 4 bases, leaving 9 bases between them. The germline gives CDR1 GTSNPN, CDR2 SVGIG (reference sequence). This chain's CDR3 is CAWSHSGGNTIYF. CDR3 DNA: TGTGCCTGGAGTCACAGCGGGGGAAACACCATATATTTT.

The rearrangement joins TRBV9 to TRBJ2-1, with D tentatively TRBD1 or TRBD2 (6 bases each). Trimming shortened V by 0 bases and J by 8 bases, and 15 bases separated the two germline ends. CDR1 and CDR2 (germline): SGDLS, YYNGEE. This CDR3 spans 15 amino acids. The CDR3 DNA reads as TGTGCCAGCAGCGTAGACCCGTGGGGGGCCTATGAGCAGTTCTTC. Translating gives CASSVDPWGAYEQFF.

This sequence joins TRBV7-2 and TRBJ2-1; weak D call: TRBD2 (6 bases). Deletions cut 4 bases from V and 8 bases from J, with 15 bases between. This CDR3 has 14 amino acids. Germline V gene sequence: CDR1 SGHTA, CDR2 FQGNSA. The CDR3 DNA sequence: TGTGCCAGCAGCTCTCGGGGTGCGGGGTATGAGCAGTTCTTC. Translation gives CASSSRGAGYEQFF.

This clone was counted once. The CDR3: CASSVDRGSYEQYF. In nucleotides, the CDR3 is TGTGCCAGCAGCGTTGACCGGGGTTCCTACGAGCAGTACTTC. This rearrangement joins TRBV7-8 to TRBJ2-7, with D possibly TRBD2 on 5 matching bases. This CDR3 contains 14 residues. V lost 5 bases, J lost 1 base, and 12 bases lay in between. CDR1 and CDR2 (germline): SGHVS, FQNEAQ.

This clone showed up just a few times. The chain carries TRBV5-6 and TRBJ1-6; the D gene is possibly TRBD1 (5 bases). The CDR3 is 15 amino acids. Trimming left V 0 bases short and J 10 bases short, with 14 bases between. Per germline, CDR1 SGHDT and CDR2 YYEEEE. The CDR3 loop reads CASSLDGTRDSPLHF. DNA of the CDR3: TGTGCCAGCAGCTTGGATGGGACCCGGGACTCACCCCTCCACTTT.

The V and J genes are TRBV7-9 and TRBJ2-7; perhaps TRBD2 as D (6 bases). This CDR3 contains 16 residues. The ends were cut back, 6 bases at V and 5 bases at J, with 23 bases in the middle. The V gene's germline CDR1 is SEHNR and CDR2 FQNEAQ (reference sequence). CDR3 in amino acids: CASSFSLATRADEQYF. The CDR3 nucleotides are TGTGCCAGCAGTTTTAGCCTAGCGACCAGAGCCGACGAGCAGTACTTC.

This clone occurred a few times. Other DNA sequences within the sample encode an identical CDR3. The chain recombines TRBV6-5 with TRBJ1-2; TRBD1 might be the D (5 bases). Trimming removed 5 bases at V and 3 bases at J, with 10 bases between. This CDR3 has 13 residues. CDR1 MNHEY and CDR2 SVGAGI come from the germline V gene. The CDR3 bases are TGTGCCAGCAGTCGGGGCGGGGACTATGGCTACACCTTC. This sequence encodes CASSRGGDYGYTF.

In this sample, this clone turned up a few times. V is TRBV5-1 and J is TRBJ1-6; 8 nucleotides align to TRBD1. The CDR3 contains 15 residues. The J segment lost 8 bases and the V segment lost 4 bases, leaving 8 bases of the junction unmatched. Germline V gives CDR1 SGHRS, CDR2 YFSETQ. CDR3 region: CASSPDRVFDSPLHF. The CDR3 DNA follows: TGCGCCAGCAGCCCGGACAGGGTATTTGATTCACCCCTCCACTTT.

The chain links TRBV5-1 to TRBJ1-1; 8 bases line up with TRBD1. CDR3 length equals 16 residues. CDR1 and CDR2 from the germline V gene are SGHRS and YFSETQ. V trimming: 1 base; J trimming: 7 bases; junction bases outside the gene matches: 12. The CDR3 nucleotides are TGCGCCAGCAGCTTGCAGGGGGCGCAAAGGGTCGTTGAAGCTTTCTTT. This sequence encodes CASSLQGAQRVVEAFF.

Notes on this clone: A junction end diverges from the germline sequence, so it may reflect a read error. This chain joins TRBV5-8 and TRBJ2-7; TRBD1 matches 9 bases. The germline gives CDR1 SGHTS, CDR2 YDEGEE. The CDR3 totals 15 residues. The CDR3 loop is CASSQTGQGSYEQYF. As DNA, the CDR3 is TGCGCCAGCAGCCAAACGGGACAGGGTTCCTACGAGCAGTACTTC.

This chain joins TRBV7-2 and TRBJ1-5, with TRBD1 as a possible D gene (6 bases). The CDR3 contains 19 residues. Trimming cost V 5 bases and J 1 base, with 24 bases left between them. Per the germline V gene, CDR1 is SGHTA and CDR2 is FQGNSA. Here the CDR3 reads CASSRITGKGRVSNQPQHF. As DNA, the CDR3 is TGTGCCAGCAGCCGAATAACAGGGAAGGGACGTGTAAGCAATCAGCCCCAGCATTTT.

The chain carries TRBV29-1 and TRBJ2-7, with 9 bases lining up with TRBD2. CDR1 is SQVTM and CDR2 is ANQGSEA in the germline V gene. This CDR3 is built from 13 residues. Trimming at V came to 4 bases and at J to 6 bases, leaving 7 bases not matched to a gene. The CDR3 here is CSVGISGRTEQYF. The CDR3 coding sequence is TGCAGCGTTGGAATTAGCGGGAGAACCGAGCAGTACTTC.

The V call is TRBV7-2, the J call TRBJ2-7; 9 bases agree with TRBD2. The ends lost 0 bases at V and 7 bases at J; junction bases unmatched: 7. The CDR3 loop spans 15 amino acids. The germline CDR1 and CDR2 sequences are SGHTA and FQGNSA. This CDR3 is CASSLASGGPGEQYF. CDR3 sequence (DNA): TGTGCCAGCAGCTTAGCGAGCGGGGGGCCCGGGGAGCAGTACTTC.

The rearrangement uses TRBV9 and TRBJ1-1; tentative D call: TRBD1 (5 bases). The CDR3 length is 14 residues. Germline values: CDR1 SGDLS, CDR2 YYNGEE. The V end was cut by 5 bases, the J end by 7 bases, with 18 bases between. CDR3 bases: TGTGCCAGCAGTGAAATAGGGGTAACGGGTGAAGCTTTCTTT. Its translation is CASSEIGVTGEAFF.

This clone was seen a single time. The chain carries TRBV5-6 and TRBJ2-3, with unresolved D. V was pared by 2 bases and J by 2 bases, with 15 bases between. The CDR3 has 16 amino acids. Looked up from germline, CDR1 is SGHDT and CDR2 is YYEEEE. CDR3 sequence reads: CASSLSRQVSTDTQYF. The CDR3 DNA reads as TGTGCCAGCAGCTTATCACGGCAGGTCTCCACAGATACGCAGTATTTT. The complete variable domain, with remaining parts taken from reference TRBV5-6 and TRBJ2-3, reads DAGVTQSPTHLIKTRGQQVTLRCSPKSGHDTVSWYQQALGQGPQFIFQYYEEEERQRGNFPDRFSGHQFPNYSSELNVNALLLGDSALYLCASSLSRQVSTDTQYFGPGTRLTVL.

CDR3: CASSAVAGLSTDTQYF. The CDR3 DNA sequence: TGTGCCAGCAGTGCAGTAGCGGGACTAAGCACAGATACGCAGTATTTT. The chain links TRBV6-1 to TRBJ2-3; 8 nucleotides align to TRBD2. Trimming cost V 4 bases and J 0 bases; bases outside gene matches: 6. CDR1 is MNHNS, CDR2 SASEGT, per germline. CDR3 size: 16 residues.

The chain combines TRBV28 with TRBJ2-7; D is uncertain. CDR1 and CDR2 from the germline V gene are MDHEN and SYDVKM. The CDR3 contains 14 residues. The V end lost 2 bases, the J end lost 4 bases, and 12 bases lay between the germline ends. For the CDR3, the DNA is TGTGCCAGCAGTTTAGTAGAGGCCGTATACGAGCAGTACTTC. It encodes CASSLVEAVYEQYF.

The chain is built from TRBV7-9 and TRBJ2-5; 8 bases are shared with TRBD1. V lost 5 bases, J lost 5 bases, and 7 bases stayed unmatched. The CDR3 is made up of 14 amino acids. Germline V lookup: CDR1 SEHNR, CDR2 FQNEAQ (reference sequence). CDR3 DNA: TGTGCCAGCAGCGTATGGACAGGGCGGGAGACCCAGTACTTC. Amino acid sequence: CASSVWTGRETQYF. The full variable domain, completed using reference TRBV7-9 and TRBJ2-5, is DTGVSQNPRHKITKRGQNVTFRCDPISEHNRLYWYRQTLGQGPEFLTYFQNEAQLEKSRLLSDRFSAERPKGSFSTLEIQRTEQGDSAMYLCASSVWTGRETQYFGPGTRLLVL.

The chain is built from TRBV6-1 and TRBJ1-3; 7 nucleotides match TRBD1. The CDR3 is 16 residues long. Trimming at V came to 3 bases and at J to 3 bases, leaving 8 bases not matched to a gene. Germline CDR1 and CDR2: MNHNS and SASEGT. CDR3 amino acids: CASSEIGGAHGNTIYF. CDR3 nucleotides: TGTGCCAGCAGTGAGATAGGGGGCGCCCATGGAAACACCATATATTTT.

The rearrangement uses TRBV7-9 and TRBJ1-1; D not resolved. Per germline, CDR1 SEHNR and CDR2 FQNEAQ (reference sequence). V lost 3 bases to trimming and J lost 7 bases, with 6 bases between them. This CDR3 has 11 residues. The CDR3, as DNA: TGTGCCAGCAGCTTCCGAGGTGAAGCTTTCTTT. Amino acids: CASSFRGEAFF.

The rearrangement joins TRBV28 to TRBJ2-1; unclear D gene. CDR3 length: 12 residues. The germline V gene has CDR1 MDHEN and CDR2 SYDVKM. Trimming removed 8 bases from V and 10 bases from J, with 15 bases in between. This CDR3 reads CASSSPGLEQFF. As DNA, the CDR3 is TGTGCCAGCTCCTCCCCAGGCCTCGAGCAGTTCTTC.

CDR3 region: CASSLAGTNNSPLHF. DNA of the CDR3: TGTGCCAGCAGCTTGGCCGGGACTAATAATTCACCCCTCCACTTT. The chain carries TRBV5-7 and TRBJ1-6, with D possibly matching TRBD1 (5 bases). TRBV5-7 is marked as an open reading frame, function uncertain. The length of the CDR3 is 15 residues. Trimming stripped 0 bases from V and 5 bases from J, with 9 bases between.